Each of the 25 T cell receptor beta chains below was sequenced from the same sample in a study of blood T cell repertoires in COVID-19. Clones were sequenced by immunoSEQ multiplex PCR, and TCRdb holds only the in-frame ones, with some missing. The sample includes 350,000 to 400,000 clones, approximately 89% of them seen just once. The sample consisted of PBMCs or T cells enriched from blood (not recorded which). The receptors stem from a man in his forties in a cohort exposed to, infected with or recovered from COVID-19 (not recorded which).

The chain is built from TRBV19 and TRBJ2-1; 8 bases match TRBD2. The CDR3 loop spans 16 amino acids. The germline CDR1 and CDR2 sequences are LNHDA and SQIVND (reference sequence). V shed 4 bases, J shed 7 bases, and the junction held 12 bases outside the gene matches. The CDR3 region is CASSTPGGGRGNEQFF. The CDR3, as DNA: TGTGCCAGTAGTACCCCCGGGGGGGGGCGCGGGAATGAGCAGTTCTTC.

The chain links TRBV7-9 to TRBJ2-7, with TRBD1 as a possible D gene (5 bases). CDR3 length: 14 amino acids. V was clipped by 4 bases and J by 0 bases, with 10 bases between them. The germline V gene encodes CDR1 SEHNR and CDR2 FQNEAQ (reference sequence). The CDR3 loop reads CASSSGWSSYEQYF. In DNA, the CDR3 is TGTGCCAGCAGCTCAGGGTGGAGCTCCTACGAGCAGTACTTC.

This clone has a single count. The rearrangement joins TRBV5-4 to TRBJ2-1, with D perhaps matching TRBD2 (6 bases). Germline V gives CDR1 SGHNT, CDR2 YYREEE (reference sequence). With 4 bases removed from V and 9 bases from J, the gap between germline ends came to 20 bases. The CDR3 sequence is 15 residues long. The CDR3 DNA follows: TGTGCCAGCAGCGATTCGGGACTGATTACGGGTGAGCAGTTCTTC. This translates into CASSDSGLITGEQFF.

This clone was counted a single time. The genes are TRBV29-1 and TRBJ2-7, with D maybe TRBD1 (7 bases). CDR3 size: 14 residues. The germline CDR1 and CDR2 sequences are SQVTM and ANQGSEA. The V gene lost 7 bases and the J gene lost 0 bases, with 16 bases spanning the gap. The CDR3 spells CSAEAGGGSYEQYF. In DNA form, the CDR3 reads TGCAGCGCCGAGGCAGGGGGAGGCTCCTACGAGCAGTACTTC.

This chain joins TRBV10-3 and TRBJ1-2; 7 positions agree with TRBD1. The CDR3 length is 13 residues. Germline CDR1 reads ENHRY; CDR2 reads SYGVKD. The V and J ends lost 10 bases and 4 bases, in that order; junction bases with no gene match: 9. CDR3 DNA sequence: TGTGCCACCCGGGACAGCAACATCTATGGCTACACCTTC. Protein product: CATRDSNIYGYTF.

This clone was picked up one time. This chain joins TRBV18 and TRBJ2-1, with 8 bases that match TRBD2. The CDR3 is 14 amino acids. Germline V gene lookup returns CDR1 KGHSH and CDR2 LQKENI. The trim removed 3 bases at V and 7 bases at J, leaving 5 bases unmatched. CDR3 DNA sequence: TGTGCCAGCTCACCGGGTAGCGGGAAGAATGAGCAGTTCTTC. It encodes CASSPGSGKNEQFF.

The rearrangement links TRBV10-3 to TRBJ2-2; a possible D gene is TRBD1 (6 bases). V shed 9 bases and J shed 1 base, with 9 bases lying between them. CDR1 and CDR2 (germline): ENHRY, SYGVKD. The CDR3 contains 13 residues. The CDR3 reads CAMKQGNTGELFF. In DNA form, the CDR3 reads TGTGCCATGAAACAGGGGAACACCGGGGAGCTGTTTTTT.

The rearrangement joins TRBV4-2 to TRBJ2-3, with 8 nucleotides matching TRBD2. The junction had 6 bases not matched to a gene; V was cut back by 1 base and J by 6 bases. The V gene's germline CDR1 is LGHNA and CDR2 YNFKEQ. This CDR3 comprises 15 residues. The CDR3 DNA reads as TGTGCCAGCAGCCAAGCGGGGGGGAGATCGGATACGCAGTATTTT. It encodes CASSQAGGRSDTQYF.

The J gene is TRBJ2-6, the V gene TRBV19; D is possibly TRBD2 (6 bases). Germline values: CDR1 LNHDA, CDR2 SQIVND (reference sequence). The CDR3 runs 17 residues. The V end was cut by 7 bases, the J end by 2 bases, with 18 bases between. The CDR3 reads CASTRGGSRTGANVLTF. CDR3 nucleotide sequence: TGTGCCAGTACCCGAGGAGGGTCAAGGACTGGGGCCAACGTCCTGACTTTC.

The rearrangement joins TRBV30 to TRBJ2-3, with 8 bases that match TRBD2. The germline gives CDR1 GTSNPN, CDR2 SVGIG (reference sequence). Trimming at V came to 0 bases and at J to 4 bases, leaving 6 bases not matched to a gene. This CDR3 comprises 15 residues. The CDR3 DNA reads as TGTGCCTGGAGTGTAATCGCGGGAGGAGCAGATACGCAGTATTTT. This translates into CAWSVIAGGADTQYF.

The rearrangement joins TRBV29-1 to TRBJ2-1, with D hard to call. With 5 bases removed from V and 0 bases from J, the gap between germline ends came to 8 bases. The CDR3 extends over 13 amino acids. Germline assignment: CDR1 SQVTM and CDR2 ANQGSEA. The CDR3 nucleotides are TGCAGCGTTCTTCGGAGCTCCTACAATGAGCAGTTCTTC. This translates into CSVLRSSYNEQFF.

This clone is a singleton in its sample. The V gene is TRBV28, the J gene TRBJ1-1; 9 nucleotides line up with TRBD1. The germline CDR1 and CDR2 sequences are MDHEN and SYDVKM. The CDR3 sequence is 16 residues long. Trimming cost V 6 bases and J 3 bases; bases outside gene matches: 11. This CDR3 is CASSPLPTGGYTEAFF. CDR3 DNA: TGTGCCAGCAGCCCACTCCCGACAGGGGGGTACACTGAAGCTTTCTTT.

The V gene is TRBV24-1, the J gene TRBJ2-7, with 9 bases identical to TRBD2. This CDR3 region has 15 residues. V lost 3 bases, J lost 4 bases, and 6 bases stayed unmatched. Germline loops: CDR1 KGHDR, CDR2 SFDVKD. As DNA, the CDR3 is TGTGCCACCAGTGATGCAACTAGCGGGTGGTACGAGCAGTACTTC. Its protein is CATSDATSGWYEQYF.

V usage is TRBV24-1 and J usage is TRBJ2-7, with a possible D match to TRBD1 (6 bases). V lost 5 bases to trimming and J lost 6 bases, with 19 bases between them. This CDR3 comprises 15 residues. Germline V gene lookup returns CDR1 KGHDR and CDR2 SFDVKD. The CDR3 nucleotides read TGTGCCACCAGTGGATCCCAGGGGATGGTCGCCGAGCAGTACTTC. As protein: CATSGSQGMVAEQYF.

This chain connects TRBV2 to TRBJ1-2, with 8 bases matching TRBD1. The CDR3 covers 13 residues. Germline V gene sequence: CDR1 SNHLY, CDR2 FYNNEI. After removal of 5 bases from V and 8 bases from J, the junction contained 7 bases not matched to a gene. DNA of the CDR3: TGTGCCAGCAGTACGACAGGGGCGGACGGCTACACCTTC. Translating it yields CASSTTGADGYTF. Supplemented by reference TRBV2 and TRBJ1-2, the full variable domain reads EPEVTQTPSHQVTQMGQEVILRCVPISNHLYFYWYRQILGQKVEFLVSFYNNEISEKSEIFDDQFSVERPDGSNFTLKIRSTKLEDSAMYFCASSTTGADGYTFGSGTRLTVV.

This sequence joins TRBV5-5 and TRBJ2-3, with unresolved D. This CDR3 comprises 15 residues. Germline V CDR1 and CDR2: SGHKS, YYEKEE (reference sequence). With 4 bases removed from V and 2 bases from J, the gap between germline ends came to 14 bases. The chain's CDR3 is CASSPTGGTTDTQYF. In DNA, the CDR3 is TGTGCCAGCAGCCCTACCGGCGGTACCACAGATACGCAGTATTTT.

The genes are TRBV12-3 or TRBV12-4 and TRBJ2-7, with a possible D match to TRBD1 (6 bases). V dropped 6 bases and J dropped 1 base, with 10 bases sitting between them. This CDR3 comprises 13 residues. CDR3 loop: CASSEGESYEQYF. CDR3 DNA: TGTGCCAGCAGCGAGGGGGAGTCCTACGAGCAGTACTTC.

The gene calls are TRBV4-1 and TRBJ1-4, with 7 positions matching TRBD1. Germline CDR1 and CDR2: MGHRA and YSYEKL. The CDR3 length is 16 residues. V lost 5 bases to trimming and J lost 4 bases; unmatched junction nucleotides: 10. Written as DNA, the CDR3 is TGCGCCAGCAGCACCAAAGACTCAGGGGGTAATGAAAAACTGTTTTTT. It encodes CASSTKDSGGNEKLFF.

V and J are TRBV2 and TRBJ2-7; the match to TRBD1 covers 12 bases. Germline V gives CDR1 SNHLY, CDR2 FYNNEI. The CDR3 contains 16 residues. V was clipped by 2 bases and J by 2 bases; unmatched bases: 4. The CDR3 here is CASSESGTGGAYEQYF. CDR3 bases: TGTGCCAGCAGTGAATCCGGGACAGGGGGCGCCTACGAGCAGTACTTC.

The gene calls are TRBV11-2 and TRBJ2-1; 9 nucleotides line up with TRBD1. Losses at the gene ends were 5 bases for V and 9 bases for J; bases not matched to a gene: 5. The CDR3 covers 13 residues. Germline V gives CDR1 SGHAT, CDR2 FQNNGV. CDR3 residues: CASSNDRGTEQFF. The CDR3 DNA reads as TGTGCCAGCAGCAACGACAGGGGGACTGAGCAGTTCTTC.

This chain joins TRBV5-1 and TRBJ1-4; no reliable D call. Germline loops: CDR1 SGHRS, CDR2 YFSETQ. V was pared by 7 bases and J by 4 bases, with 17 bases between. The CDR3 length is 15 residues. The CDR3 reads CASSSGEVLNEKLFF. As DNA, the CDR3 is TGCGCCAGCTCATCGGGTGAGGTCCTTAATGAAAAACTGTTTTTT.

J is TRBJ1-2 and V is TRBV29-1, with D perhaps TRBD1 (6 bases). Between the trimmed V and J ends, which lost 0 bases and 4 bases, there was a span of 9 bases. This CDR3 region has 13 residues. Per the germline V gene, CDR1 is SQVTM and CDR2 is ANQGSEA. This CDR3 reads CSVEEGALYGYTF. The CDR3 coding sequence is TGCAGCGTTGAAGAGGGGGCTCTCTATGGCTACACCTTC.

The V and J genes are TRBV6-4 and TRBJ2-5; tentatively, D is TRBD1 (6 bases). Germline V lookup: CDR1 MRHNA, CDR2 SNTAGT. This CDR3 region has 16 residues. Trimming stripped 0 bases from V and 2 bases from J, with 13 bases between. The CDR3 DNA follows: TGTGCCAGCAGTGACTCATTTCAAGGGGGACAAGAGACCCAGTACTTC. It encodes CASSDSFQGGQETQYF.

DNA of the CDR3: TGTGCCAGCAGTTACTCAGGGGTTAAAGAGACCCAGTACTTC. Translated: CASSYSGVKETQYF. The chain employs TRBV6-5 and TRBJ2-5, with a possible D match to TRBD1 (5 bases). This CDR3 comprises 14 residues. Germline CDR1 reads MNHEY; CDR2 reads SVGAGI. With 0 bases removed from V and 3 bases from J, the gap between germline ends came to 8 bases.

The chain carries TRBV28 and TRBJ1-5, with 7 nucleotides matching TRBD1. CDR1 MDHEN and CDR2 SYDVKM come from the germline V gene. Trimming removed 7 bases from V and 0 bases from J; junction bases left unmatched: 6. The CDR3 is 15 residues long. Here the CDR3 reads CASIPGTVSNQPQHF. The CDR3 DNA reads TGTGCCAGCATTCCCGGGACAGTTAGCAATCAGCCCCAGCATTTT.